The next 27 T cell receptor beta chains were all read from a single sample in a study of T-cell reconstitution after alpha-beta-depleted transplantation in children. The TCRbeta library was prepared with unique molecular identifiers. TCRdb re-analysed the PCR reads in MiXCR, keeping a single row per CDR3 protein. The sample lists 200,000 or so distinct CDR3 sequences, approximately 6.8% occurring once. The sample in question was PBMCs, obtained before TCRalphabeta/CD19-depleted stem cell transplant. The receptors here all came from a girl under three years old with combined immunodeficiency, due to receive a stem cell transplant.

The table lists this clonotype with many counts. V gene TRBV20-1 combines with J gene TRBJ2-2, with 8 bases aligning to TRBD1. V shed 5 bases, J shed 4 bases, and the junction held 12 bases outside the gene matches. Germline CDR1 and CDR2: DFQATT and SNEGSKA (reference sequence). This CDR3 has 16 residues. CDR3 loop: CSASTGGSRRTGELFF. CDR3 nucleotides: TGCAGTGCTTCCACAGGGGGTAGTAGACGCACCGGGGAGCTGTTTTTT.

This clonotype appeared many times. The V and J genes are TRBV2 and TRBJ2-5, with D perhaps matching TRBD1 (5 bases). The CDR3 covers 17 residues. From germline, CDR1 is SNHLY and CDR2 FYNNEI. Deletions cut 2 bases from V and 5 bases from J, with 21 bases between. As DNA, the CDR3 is TGTGCCAGCAGTGAATGGTCAGGGTTTCGCATTTTGGAGACCCAGTACTTC. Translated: CASSEWSGFRILETQYF.

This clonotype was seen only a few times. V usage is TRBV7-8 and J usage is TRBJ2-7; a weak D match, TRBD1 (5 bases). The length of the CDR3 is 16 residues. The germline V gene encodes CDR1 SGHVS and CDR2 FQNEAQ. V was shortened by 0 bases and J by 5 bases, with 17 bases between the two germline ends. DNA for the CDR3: TGTGCCAGCAGCTTAGCCGACGGGTTGGGGCAGGACGAGCAGTACTTC. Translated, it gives CASSLADGLGQDEQYF.

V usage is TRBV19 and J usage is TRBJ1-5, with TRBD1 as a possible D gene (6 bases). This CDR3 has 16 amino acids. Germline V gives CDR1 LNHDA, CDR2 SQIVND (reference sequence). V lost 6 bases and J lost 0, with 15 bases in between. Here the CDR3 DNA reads TGTGCCAGTAGGGGACAAATGGCAGATAGCAATCAGCCCCAGCATTTT. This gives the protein CASRGQMADSNQPQHF.

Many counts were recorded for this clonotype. Here the CDR3 DNA reads TGTGCCAGCAGTGAAAGGGGAGGCTACACCTTC. The encoded protein is CASSERGGYTF. V usage is TRBV2 and J usage is TRBJ1-2; tentative D call: TRBD1 (5 bases). This CDR3 spans 11 amino acids. Trimming cost V 2 bases and J 8 bases, with 6 bases left between them. Germline CDR1 reads SNHLY; CDR2 reads FYNNEI.

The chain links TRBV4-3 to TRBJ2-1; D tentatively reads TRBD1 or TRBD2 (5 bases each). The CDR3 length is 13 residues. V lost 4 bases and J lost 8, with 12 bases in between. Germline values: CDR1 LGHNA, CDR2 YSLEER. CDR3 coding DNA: TGCGCCAGCAGCCCTCCGGGGCTCCATGAGCAGTTCTTC. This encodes CASSPPGLHEQFF.

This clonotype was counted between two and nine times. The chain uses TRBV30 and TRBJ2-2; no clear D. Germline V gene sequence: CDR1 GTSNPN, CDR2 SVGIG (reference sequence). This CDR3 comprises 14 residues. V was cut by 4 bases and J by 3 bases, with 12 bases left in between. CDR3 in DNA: TGTGCCTGGACCCGCAGAAGGGACACCGGGGAGCTGTTTTTT. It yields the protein CAWTRRRDTGELFF.

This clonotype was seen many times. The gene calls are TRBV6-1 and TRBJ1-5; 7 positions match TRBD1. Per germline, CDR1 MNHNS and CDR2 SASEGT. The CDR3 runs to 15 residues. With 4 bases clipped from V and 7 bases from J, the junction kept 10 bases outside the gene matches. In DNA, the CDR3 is TGTGCCAGCAGTGCCCGCGACAGGGAGGGGCAGCCCCAGCATTTT. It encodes CASSARDREGQPQHF.

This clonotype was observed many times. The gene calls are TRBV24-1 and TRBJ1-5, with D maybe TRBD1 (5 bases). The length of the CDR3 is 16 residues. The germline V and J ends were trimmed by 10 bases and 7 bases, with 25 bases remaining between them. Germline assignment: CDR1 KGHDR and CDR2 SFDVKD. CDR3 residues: CATPHIGTGDQQPQHF. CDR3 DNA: TGTGCCACTCCTCATATCGGGACGGGCGACCAACAGCCCCAGCATTTT.

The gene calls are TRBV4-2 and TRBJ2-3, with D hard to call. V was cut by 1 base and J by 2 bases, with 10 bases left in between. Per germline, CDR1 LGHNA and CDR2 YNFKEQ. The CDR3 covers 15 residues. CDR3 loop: CASSQVGLPTDTQYF. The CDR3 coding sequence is TGTGCCAGCAGCCAAGTCGGGCTACCCACAGATACGCAGTATTTT.

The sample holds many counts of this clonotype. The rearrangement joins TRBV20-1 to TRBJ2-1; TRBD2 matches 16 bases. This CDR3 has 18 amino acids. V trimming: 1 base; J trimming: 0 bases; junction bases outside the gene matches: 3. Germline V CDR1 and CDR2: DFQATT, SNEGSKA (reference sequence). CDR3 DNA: TGCAGTGCTAGAGCCGGGACTAGCGGGAGGGCCTCCTACAATGAGCAGTTCTTC. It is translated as CSARAGTSGRASYNEQFF.

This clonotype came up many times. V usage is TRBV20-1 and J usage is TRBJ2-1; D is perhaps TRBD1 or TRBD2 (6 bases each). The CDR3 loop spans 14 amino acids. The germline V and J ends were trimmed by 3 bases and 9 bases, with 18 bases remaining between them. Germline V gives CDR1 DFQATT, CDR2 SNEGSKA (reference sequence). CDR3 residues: CSASIGGRLSEQFF. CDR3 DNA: TGCAGTGCTAGTATCGGGGGCAGGTTGTCTGAGCAGTTCTTC.

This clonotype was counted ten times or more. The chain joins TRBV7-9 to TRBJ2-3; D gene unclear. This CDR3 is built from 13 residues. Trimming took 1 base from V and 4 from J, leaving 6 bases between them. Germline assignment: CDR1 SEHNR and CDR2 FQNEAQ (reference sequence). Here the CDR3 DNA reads TGTGCCAGCAGCTTAGGCTCAGCAGATACGCAGTATTTT. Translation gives CASSLGSADTQYF.

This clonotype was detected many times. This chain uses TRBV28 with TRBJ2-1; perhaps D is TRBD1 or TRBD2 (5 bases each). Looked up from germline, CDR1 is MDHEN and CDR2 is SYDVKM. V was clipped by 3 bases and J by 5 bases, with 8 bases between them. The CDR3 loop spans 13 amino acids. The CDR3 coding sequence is TGTGCCAGCAGTTTGGGGACCCACAATGAGCAGTTCTTC. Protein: CASSLGTHNEQFF. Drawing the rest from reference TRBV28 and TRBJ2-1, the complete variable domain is DVKVTQSSRYLVKRTGEKVFLECVQDMDHENMFWYRQDPGLGLRLIYFSYDVKMKEKGDIPEGYSVSREKKERFSLILESASTNQTSMYLCASSLGTHNEQFFGPGTRLTVL.

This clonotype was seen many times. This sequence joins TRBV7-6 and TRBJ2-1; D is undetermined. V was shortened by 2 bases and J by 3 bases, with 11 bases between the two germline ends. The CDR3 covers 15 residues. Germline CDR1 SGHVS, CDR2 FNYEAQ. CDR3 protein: CASSLRYDRYNEQFF. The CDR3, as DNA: TGTGCCAGCAGCTTAAGGTATGATCGCTACAATGAGCAGTTCTTC.

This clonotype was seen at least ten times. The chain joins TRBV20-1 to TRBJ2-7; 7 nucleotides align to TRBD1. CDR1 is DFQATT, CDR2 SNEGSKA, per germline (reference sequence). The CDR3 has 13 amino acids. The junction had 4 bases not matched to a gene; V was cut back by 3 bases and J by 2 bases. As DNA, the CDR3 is TGCAGTGCTAGTGAAGACAGGGCCTACGAGCAGTACTTC. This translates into CSASEDRAYEQYF.

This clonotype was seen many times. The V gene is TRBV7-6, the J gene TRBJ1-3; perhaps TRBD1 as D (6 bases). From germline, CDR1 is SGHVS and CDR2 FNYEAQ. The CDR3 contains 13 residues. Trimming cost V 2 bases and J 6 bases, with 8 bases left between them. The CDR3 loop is CASSLTGTNTIYF. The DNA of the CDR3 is TGTGCCAGCAGCTTAACAGGGACAAACACCATATATTTT.

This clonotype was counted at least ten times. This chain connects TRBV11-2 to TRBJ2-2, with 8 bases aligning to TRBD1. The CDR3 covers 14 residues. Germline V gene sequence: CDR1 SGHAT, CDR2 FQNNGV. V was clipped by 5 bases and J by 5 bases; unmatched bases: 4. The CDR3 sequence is CASSGDRTTGELFF. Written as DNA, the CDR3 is TGTGCCAGCAGCGGGGACAGGACGACCGGGGAGCTGTTTTTT.

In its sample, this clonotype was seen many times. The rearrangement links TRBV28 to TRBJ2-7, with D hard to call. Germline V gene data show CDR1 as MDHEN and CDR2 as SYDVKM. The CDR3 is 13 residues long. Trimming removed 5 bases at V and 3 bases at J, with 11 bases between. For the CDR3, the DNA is TGTGCCAGCAGTCCCCGCGGCCTCTACGAGCAGTACTTC. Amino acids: CASSPRGLYEQYF.

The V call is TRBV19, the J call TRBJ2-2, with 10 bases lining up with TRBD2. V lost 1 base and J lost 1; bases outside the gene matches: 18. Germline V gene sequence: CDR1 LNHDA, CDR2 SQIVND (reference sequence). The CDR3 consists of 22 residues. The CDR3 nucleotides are TGTGCCAGTAGTATAGTTTCTCCAGGGGGCGTCCGGACTAGCGGGAACACCGGGGAGCTGTTTTTT. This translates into CASSIVSPGGVRTSGNTGELFF. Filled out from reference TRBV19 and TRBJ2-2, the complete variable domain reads DGGITQSPKYLFRKEGQNVTLSCEQNLNHDAMYWYRQDPGQGLRLIYYSQIVNDFQKGDIAEGYSVSREKKESFPLTVTSAQKNPTAFYLCASSIVSPGGVRTSGNTGELFFGEGSRLTVL.

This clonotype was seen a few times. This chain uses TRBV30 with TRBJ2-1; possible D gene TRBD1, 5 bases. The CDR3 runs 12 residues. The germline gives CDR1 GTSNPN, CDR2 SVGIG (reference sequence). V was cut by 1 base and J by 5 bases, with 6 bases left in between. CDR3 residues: CAWSAQDNEQFF. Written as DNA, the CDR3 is TGTGCCTGGAGTGCACAGGACAATGAGCAGTTCTTC.

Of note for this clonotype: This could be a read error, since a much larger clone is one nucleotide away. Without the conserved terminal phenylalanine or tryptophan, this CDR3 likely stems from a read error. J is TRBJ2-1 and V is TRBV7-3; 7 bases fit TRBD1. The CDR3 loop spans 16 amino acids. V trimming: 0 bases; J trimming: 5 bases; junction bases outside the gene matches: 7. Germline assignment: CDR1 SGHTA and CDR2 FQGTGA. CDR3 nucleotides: TGTGCCAGCAGCTTAACGTCGACAGGGCCAAACAATGAGCAGTTCTGC. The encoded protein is CASSLTSTGPNNEQFC.

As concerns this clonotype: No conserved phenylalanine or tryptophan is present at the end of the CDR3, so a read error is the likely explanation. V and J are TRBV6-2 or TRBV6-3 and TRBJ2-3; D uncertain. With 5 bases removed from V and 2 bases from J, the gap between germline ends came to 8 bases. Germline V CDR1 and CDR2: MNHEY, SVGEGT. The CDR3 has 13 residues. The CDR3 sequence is CASSLLFTDTQYL. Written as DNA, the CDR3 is TGTGCCAGCAGTCTACTCTTCACAGATACGCAGTATCTT.

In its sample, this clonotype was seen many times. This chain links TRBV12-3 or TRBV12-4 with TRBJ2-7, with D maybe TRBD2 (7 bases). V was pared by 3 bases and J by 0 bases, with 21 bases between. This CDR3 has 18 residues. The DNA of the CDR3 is TGTGCCAGCAGTTTTGCGGGGGTGGACGGACAGATCTCCTACGAGCAGTACTTC. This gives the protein CASSFAGVDGQISYEQYF.

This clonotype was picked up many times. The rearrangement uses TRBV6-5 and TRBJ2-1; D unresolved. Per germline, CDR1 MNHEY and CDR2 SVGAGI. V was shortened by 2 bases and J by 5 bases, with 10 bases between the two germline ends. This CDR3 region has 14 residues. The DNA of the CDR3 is TGTGCCAGCAGTTACAGCCACGTAAACAATGAGCAGTTCTTC. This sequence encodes CASSYSHVNNEQFF.

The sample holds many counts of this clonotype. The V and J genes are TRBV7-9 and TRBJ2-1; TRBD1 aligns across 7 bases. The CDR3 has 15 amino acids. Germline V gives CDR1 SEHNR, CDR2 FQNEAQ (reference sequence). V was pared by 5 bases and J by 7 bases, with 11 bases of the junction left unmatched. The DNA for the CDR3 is TGTGCCAGCAGCACTAGGACAGGATTGAATAATGAGCAGTTCTTC. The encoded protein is CASSTRTGLNNEQFF. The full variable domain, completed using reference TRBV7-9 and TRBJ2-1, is DTGVSQNPRHKITKRGQNVTFRCDPISEHNRLYWYRQTLGQGPEFLTYFQNEAQLEKSRLLSDRFSAERPKGSFSTLEIQRTEQGDSAMYLCASSTRTGLNNEQFFGPGTRLTVL.

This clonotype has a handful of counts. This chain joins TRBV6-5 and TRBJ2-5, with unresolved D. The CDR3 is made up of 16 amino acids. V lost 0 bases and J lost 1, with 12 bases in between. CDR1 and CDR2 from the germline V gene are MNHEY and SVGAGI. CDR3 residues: CASSYSNWQSQETQYF. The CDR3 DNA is TGTGCCAGCAGTTACTCGAACTGGCAGAGCCAAGAGACCCAGTACTTC.